This is a list of T cell receptor beta chains from one sample in a study of blood T cells in healthy people across ages. TCRdb passed the 5' RACE reads through MiXCR, listing each CDR3 protein once. Of around 1.5 million distinct CDR3 sequences in the sample, 40% to 50% were seen once. The sample consisted of blood. These receptors were taken from a woman aged 18-35 years in good health. The CDR3 runs from the conserved cysteine through the conserved F or W. The D gene is left open where the match is weak. Some rows mark clone size as missing; the rest say once, few, many or name a class of expanded clone.

j_call clone_size v_call d_call cdr3_aa cdr3_nt
TRBJ2-1 . TRBV20-1 . CSARDQQSSYNEQFF TGCAGTGCTAGAGATCAGCAGAGCTCCTACAATGAGCAGTTCTTC
TRBJ2-1 . TRBV5-1 TRBD2 CASSITSGGADEQFF TGCGCCAGCAGCATTACTAGCGGGGGGGCCGATGAGCAGTTCTTC
TRBJ2-5 few TRBV27 TRBD1 CASSLRGDRRMETQYF TGTGCCAGCAGTTTAAGGGGGGACAGGAGGATGGAGACCCAGTACTTC
TRBJ1-1 . TRBV21-1 . CASSKGRDRALSEAFF TGTGCCAGCAGCAAAGGTCGGGACAGGGCGTTGTCTGAAGCTTTCTTT
TRBJ1-5 . TRBV19 . CASSIVGRNQPQHF TGTGCCAGTAGTATAGTAGGACGCAATCAGCCCCAGCATTTT
TRBJ1-1 . TRBV4-2 . CASSRAQGTEAFF TGTGCCAGCAGCCGAGCGCAAGGCACTGAAGCTTTCTTT
TRBJ1-1 few TRBV3-1 . CASSARTITNEAFF TGTGCCAGCAGCGCACGGACGATCACCAATGAAGCTTTCTTT
TRBJ1-2 . TRBV19 . CASNYGGRTPYGYTF TGTGCCAGCAATTACGGGGGGCGCACACCCTATGGCTACACCTTC
TRBJ1-1 . TRBV6-1 TRBD1 CASRPTGKNTEAFF TGTGCCAGCAGACCGACAGGGAAGAACACTGAAGCTTTCTTT
TRBJ2-5 . TRBV27 TRBD2 CAFRVQREGLRTQYF TGTGCCTTCCGGGTTCAGCGGGAGGGCCTTAGGACCCAGTACTTC
TRBJ2-7 few TRBV20-1 TRBD2 CSAMTSGSNEQYF TGCAGTGCTATGACTAGCGGGAGCAACGAGCAGTACTTC
TRBJ2-5 few TRBV2 TRBD1 CASRGDRPQETQYF TGTGCCAGCAGGGGGGACAGACCCCAAGAGACCCAGTACTTC
TRBJ1-6 few TRBV10-3 TRBD1 CAISDPGQGSMQPLHF TGTGCCATCAGTGATCCGGGACAGGGATCAATGCAACCCCTCCACTTT
TRBJ2-7 . TRBV29-1 TRBD2 CSVEASGNEQYF TGCAGCGTTGAAGCTAGCGGGAACGAGCAGTACTTC
TRBJ2-4 few TRBV6-5 TRBD2 CASSYSAGGREQYF TGTGCCAGCAGTTACTCAGCGGGAGGCAGGGAGCAGTACTTC
TRBJ1-6 once TRBV4-2 . CASSQVLGQGSYNSPLHF TGTGCCAGCAGCCAAGTTCTCGGGCAGGGAAGTTATAATTCACCCCTCCACTTT
TRBJ2-3 . TRBV20-1 TRBD1 CSAEPGQGAADTQYF TGCAGTGCTGAACCGGGACAGGGGGCCGCAGATACGCAGTATTTT
TRBJ2-3 . TRBV10-3 . CAIRDNRASTDTQYF TGTGCCATTAGGGACAACAGAGCTAGCACAGATACGCAGTATTTT
TRBJ1-2 few TRBV6-5 . CASSYSPGGARSYTF TGTGCCAGCAGTTACTCCCCCGGGGGGGCGAGAAGCTACACCTTC